Below, 21 T cell receptor beta chains from the same sample are listed, as sequenced in a study of beta chain features in type 1 diabetes. Every isolated RNA sample was fully reverse transcribed, so sequencing captured expressed TCRB transcripts. Some clones are missing from TCRdb's copy, which holds only in-frame ones; the method was immunoSEQ multiplex PCR. The sample comprises 430,000 or so clones, 10% to 12% of which are singletons, and about 0.045% rests with the top ten. What was sequenced was naive CD4+ T cells from blood. These receptor sequences come from a woman aged 18-29 years in good health.

This chain connects TRBV29-1 to TRBJ2-7; perhaps TRBD1 as D (5 bases). The germline V gene has CDR1 SQVTM and CDR2 ANQGSEA. The CDR3 extends over 14 amino acids. The V gene lost 4 bases and the J gene lost 4 bases, with 17 bases spanning the gap. The CDR3 nucleotides read TGCAGCGTTGGGGGCTCAGGGTTAGATTACGAGCAGTACTTC. Translating it yields CSVGGSGLDYEQYF.

This clone was recorded a few times. The V call is TRBV4-1, the J call TRBJ1-6; no firm D call. The CDR3 spans 14 residues. Trimming took 0 bases from V and 10 from J, leaving 10 bases between them. Germline CDR1 MGHRA, CDR2 YSYEKL. This chain's CDR3 is CASSQDRNASPLHF. As DNA, the CDR3 is TGCGCCAGCAGCCAAGACCGAAATGCCTCACCCCTCCACTTT.

This chain links TRBV5-1 with TRBJ2-5; D might be TRBD2 (5 bases). Per the germline V gene, CDR1 is SGHRS and CDR2 is YFSETQ. The CDR3 totals 15 residues. The V gene lost 3 bases and the J gene lost 3 bases, with 15 bases spanning the gap. The CDR3 reads CASSSNGVREETQYF. The DNA for the CDR3 is TGCGCCAGCAGCTCGAACGGGGTTCGAGAAGAGACCCAGTACTTC.

The J gene is TRBJ2-5, the V gene TRBV29-1; TRBD2 aligns across 9 bases. Germline V gene sequence: CDR1 SQVTM, CDR2 ANQGSEA. The CDR3 totals 14 residues. V lost 7 bases to trimming and J lost 4 bases; unmatched junction nucleotides: 10. The CDR3 reads CSGGLARRGETQYF. The CDR3 coding sequence is TGCAGCGGCGGACTAGCGAGACGGGGAGAGACCCAGTACTTC.

This clone was picked up a small number of times. V is TRBV7-2 and J is TRBJ2-1; D is uncertain. From germline, CDR1 is SGHTA and CDR2 FQGNSA. The germline V and J ends were trimmed by 0 bases and 9 bases, with 12 bases remaining between them. The CDR3 consists of 14 residues. DNA of the CDR3: TGTGCCAGCAGCTTAGCGACATCCCGGAGTGAGCAGTTCTTC. Residues: CASSLATSRSEQFF.

The genes are TRBV7-2 and TRBJ2-7; 10 bases align to TRBD2. This CDR3 is built from 16 residues. Germline assignment: CDR1 SGHTA and CDR2 FQGNSA. Trimming removed 2 bases from V and 7 bases from J; junction bases left unmatched: 11. This chain's CDR3 is CASSLPATSGAREQYF. In nucleotides, the CDR3 is TGTGCCAGCAGCTTACCTGCCACTAGCGGGGCGCGTGAGCAGTACTTC.

This clone was found a few times. The chain is built from TRBV28 and TRBJ1-2, with D uncertain. CDR1 and CDR2 (germline): MDHEN, SYDVKM. The CDR3 loop spans 12 amino acids. The V and J ends lost 4 bases and 7 bases respectively, with 10 bases between them. CDR3 sequence reads: CASSSLGRGYTF. The DNA of the CDR3 is TGTGCCAGCAGTTCCCTTGGACGTGGCTACACCTTC.

This clone was counted between two and nine times. The identical CDR3 is also encoded by other nucleotide sequences in the sample. Here the CDR3 reads CSVGGSYGYTF. As DNA, the CDR3 is TGCAGCGTTGGAGGGTCCTATGGCTACACCTTC. The chain recombines TRBV29-1 with TRBJ1-2, with D unresolved. Trimming removed 4 bases at V and 4 bases at J, with 7 bases between. Germline V lookup: CDR1 SQVTM, CDR2 ANQGSEA. The CDR3 consists of 11 residues.

The chain uses TRBV7-9 and TRBJ2-7, with a weak D call TRBD1 (5 bases). This CDR3 has 15 amino acids. Looked up from germline, CDR1 is SEHNR and CDR2 is FQNEAQ (reference sequence). V was shortened by 2 bases and J by 4 bases, with 15 bases between the two germline ends. CDR3 amino acids: CASSLTGSSLYEQYF. The CDR3 DNA is TGTGCCAGCAGCTTAACAGGATCCTCCTTATACGAGCAGTACTTC.

This chain links TRBV6-1 with TRBJ2-5, with D possibly called TRBD1 or TRBD2 (5 bases each). There are 17 residues in the CDR3. The V gene's germline CDR1 is MNHNS and CDR2 SASEGT. Trimming took off 1 base at V and 0 bases at J, with 15 bases between the two ends. The CDR3 DNA reads TGTGCCAGCAGTGAAGTCAGAAGGGGACCGTACCAAGAGACCCAGTACTTC. It yields the protein CASSEVRRGPYQETQYF.

The chain carries TRBV7-9 and TRBJ2-3; 7 bases align to TRBD2. This CDR3 is built from 16 residues. Trimming took 2 bases from V and 2 from J; bases not matched to a gene: 7. CDR1 is SEHNR and CDR2 is FQNEAQ in the germline V gene (reference sequence). DNA for the CDR3: TGTGCCAGCAGCTTATTGGCGGGGGTATCCACAGATACGCAGTATTTT. This encodes CASSLLAGVSTDTQYF.

The rearrangement uses TRBV6-4 and TRBJ2-3, with 10 bases aligning to TRBD1. J gave up 14 bases and V 3 bases, and 5 bases lay outside the gene matches. The CDR3 loop spans 12 amino acids. The V gene's germline CDR1 is MRHNA and CDR2 SNTAGT. The CDR3 DNA reads TGTGCCAGCAGTGAGGGACAGGGGCGCGCGTATTTT. This translates into CASSEGQGRAYF.

This clone showed up just a few times. The chain is built from TRBV4-2 and TRBJ2-7; tentatively, D is TRBD1 (5 bases). Trimming took 4 bases from V and 3 from J, leaving 10 bases between them. CDR3 length equals 13 residues. From germline, CDR1 is LGHNA and CDR2 YNFKEQ. The CDR3 DNA reads TGTGCCAGCAGCCGAAAAGGGGACTACGAGCAGTACTTC. Encoded protein: CASSRKGDYEQYF.

This clone turned up a few times. This chain uses TRBV5-1 with TRBJ2-4, with TRBD1 identical over 10 bases. V shed 2 bases and J 8 bases; nucleotides not matched to a gene: 4. The CDR3 extends over 14 amino acids. Per the germline V gene, CDR1 is SGHRS and CDR2 is YFSETQ. The CDR3 protein is CASSFKDRGDIQYF. CDR3 coding DNA: TGCGCCAGCAGCTTCAAGGACAGGGGGGACATTCAGTACTTC.

This clone has more than one count but fewer than ten. This CDR3 is CASSLGPAVEKETQYF. DNA of the CDR3: TGTGCCAGCAGCTTAGGTCCAGCCGTTGAAAAAGAGACCCAGTACTTC. The chain links TRBV7-9 to TRBJ2-5, with unresolved D. This CDR3 contains 16 residues. Per the germline V gene, CDR1 is SEHNR and CDR2 is FQNEAQ (reference sequence). V gave up 1 base and J gave up 3 bases, with 15 bases separating them. Complete variable domain (other parts from reference TRBV7-9 and TRBJ2-5): DTGVSQNPRHKITKRGQNVTFRCDPISEHNRLYWYRQTLGQGPEFLTYFQNEAQLEKSRLLSDRFSAERPKGSFSTLEIQRTEQGDSAMYLCASSLGPAVEKETQYFGPGTRLLVL.

This clone occurred a few times. This chain joins TRBV29-1 and TRBJ1-4; 8 nucleotides agree with TRBD1. The V and J ends lost 7 bases and 4 bases, in that order; junction bases with no gene match: 5. Germline V gives CDR1 SQVTM, CDR2 ANQGSEA. The CDR3 is 13 residues long. The CDR3 DNA reads TGCAGCGCCAGGACAGGGAATAATGAAAAACTGTTTTTT. It codes for CSARTGNNEKLFF.

In this sample, this clone turned up a few times. This chain uses TRBV7-9 with TRBJ2-5, with D possibly being TRBD2 (6 bases). The CDR3 consists of 14 residues. Trimming pared 2 bases from V and 9 bases from J, leaving 16 bases between. The germline CDR1 and CDR2 sequences are SEHNR and FQNEAQ (reference sequence). The CDR3 loop reads CASSLSGSLWSQYF. The CDR3 bases are TGTGCCAGCAGCTTAAGCGGGTCGCTTTGGTCCCAGTACTTC.

This clone was counted between two and nine times. The chain is built from TRBV30 and TRBJ2-5; unclear D gene. Germline CDR1 GTSNPN, CDR2 SVGIG (reference sequence). V lost 1 base and J lost 3, with 12 bases in between. The CDR3 is 14 residues long. The CDR3 DNA reads as TGTGCCTGGAGTGCGAACCTGATTAAAGAGACCCAGTACTTC. Translated, it gives CAWSANLIKETQYF.

The chain recombines TRBV29-1 with TRBJ2-3; 7 bases map to TRBD2. Germline values: CDR1 SQVTM, CDR2 ANQGSEA. Trimming took 8 bases from V and 0 from J; bases not matched to a gene: 14. The CDR3 is 16 amino acids. The DNA for the CDR3 is TGCAGCCCTCAAGGACTAGAGGGAGATAGCACAGATACGCAGTATTTT. This gives the protein CSPQGLEGDSTDTQYF.

V and J are TRBV18 and TRBJ2-7; tentatively, D is TRBD1 (5 bases). This CDR3 spans 13 amino acids. Germline lookup yields CDR1 KGHSH and CDR2 LQKENI. Trimming removed 3 bases from V and 6 bases from J, with 12 bases in between. This CDR3 is CASSPDSIGEQYV. The CDR3 DNA sequence: TGTGCCAGCTCACCTGACAGCATAGGCGAGCAGTACGTC.

V and J are TRBV9 and TRBJ2-3; the D is unclear. V was clipped by 0 bases and J by 6 bases, with 14 bases between them. The CDR3 has 15 amino acids. The germline V gene encodes CDR1 SGDLS and CDR2 YYNGEE. The CDR3, as DNA: TGTGCCAGCAGCGTAGCCTCCCTAGGTAGGGATACGCAGTATTTT. Translated: CASSVASLGRDTQYF.